These 6 T cell receptor beta chains were sequenced from one sample in a study of cytomegalovirus exposure and HLA in healthy donors. A multiplex PCR was run with 60 Vbeta primers and 13 Jbeta primers. Method: immunoSEQ multiplex PCR; TCRdb's copy keeps in-frame clones and lacks some. This repertoire shows more than 95,000 clones, roughly 76% found once; its top ten account for 3% to 4%. The sequenced sample was PBMCs. The receptor set was obtained from a woman between 45 and 60 years old in good health and CMV-seronegative.

V usage is TRBV7-7 and J usage is TRBJ1-1; no reliable D call. The CDR3 is made up of 13 amino acids. V dropped 0 bases and J dropped 3 bases, with 5 bases sitting between them. Germline values: CDR1 SSHAT, CDR2 FNYEAQ (reference sequence). The CDR3: CASSLAEDTEAFF. The CDR3 region has the DNA TGTGCCAGCAGCTTAGCGGAGGACACTGAAGCTTTCTTT.

This clone was found once. CDR3 in amino acids: CASCMWQDWSGYTF. CDR3 nucleotide sequence: TGTGCCAGCTGTATGTGGCAGGACTGGAGTGGCTACACCTTC. The chain uses TRBV6-6 and TRBJ1-2, with no clear D. The V end lost 8 bases, the J end lost 7 bases, and 20 bases lay between the germline ends. CDR3 length: 14 residues. Germline V gene data show CDR1 as MNHNY and CDR2 as SVGAGI (reference sequence).

CDR3 sequence reads: CASSTSPGGRYGYTF. The CDR3 DNA reads TGTGCCAGCAGTACCTCCCCCGGCGGTAGATATGGCTACACCTTC. The chain recombines TRBV6-5 with TRBJ1-2; unclear D gene. The V gene lost 5 bases and the J gene lost 5 bases, with 18 bases spanning the gap. This CDR3 comprises 15 residues. The germline CDR1 and CDR2 sequences are MNHEY and SVGAGI.

About this clone itself: Germline and junction disagree at one end, which may indicate a read error. The DNA for the CDR3 is TGTTCCAGCAGCTCCGGACAGGCTAACTATGGCTACACCTTC. Residues: CSSSSGQANYGYTF. The chain combines TRBV7-9 with TRBJ1-2; 7 bases align to TRBD1. This CDR3 region has 14 residues. Germline values: CDR1 SEHNR, CDR2 FQNEAQ (reference sequence). Using reference TRBV7-9 and TRBJ1-2 for the parts outside the CDR3, the full variable domain is DTGVSQNPRHKITKRGQNVTFRCDPISEHNRLYWYRQTLGQGPEFLTYFQNEAQLEKSRLLSDRFSAERPKGSFSTLEIQRTEQGDSAMYLCSSSSGQANYGYTFGSGTRLTVV.

The gene calls are TRBV5-4 and TRBJ2-7; 7 bases map to TRBD1. After removal of 2 bases from V and 0 bases from J, the junction contained 2 bases not matched to a gene. The germline CDR1 and CDR2 sequences are SGHNT and YYREEE (reference sequence). The CDR3 has 14 amino acids. CDR3 nucleotides: TGTGCCAGCAGCTTAGGGGACAGCTCCTACGAGCAGTACTTC. The encoded protein is CASSLGDSSYEQYF.

This CDR3 reads CASSLRGLAGNNEQFF. The DNA of the CDR3 is TGTGCCAGCAGTTTACGCGGACTAGCGGGGAACAATGAGCAGTTCTTC. The chain joins TRBV28 to TRBJ2-1; 12 bases line up with TRBD2. This CDR3 region has 16 residues. Per germline, CDR1 MDHEN and CDR2 SYDVKM. The junction had 4 bases not matched to a gene; V was cut back by 2 bases and J by 5 bases.